The text below deals with one TCR beta chain. The junction differs from germline at one of its ends, possibly a read error. For repertoire sequencing, the TCR beta CDR3 regions were amplified from RNA transcripts. Second-round multiplex PCR followed a first-round RT-PCR using HTBI primers. Each CDR3 protein is one row after TCRdb ran MiXCR on the multiplex PCR reads. The sample has hundreds of thousands of distinct CDR3 sequences; about a fifth are singletons. Other autoimmune disease, uncontrolled infection, pregnancy and lactation led to exclusion. These data belong to a study of Graves' ophthalmopathy and Graves' hyperthyroidism. From germline, CDR1 is MNHEY and CDR2 SVGEGT. The CDR3 has 18 residues.

The V gene is TRBV6-2 or TRBV6-3, the J gene TRBJ2-7, with a tentative D call TRBD2 (6 bases). The TCR sequence derives from a woman aged 18-35 years with stable Graves' hyperthyroidism. Some clones in this sample may be carry-over from other donors' samples. Material: peripheral blood. CDR3 residues: CASSYSSLGTSGSYERYF. DNA of the CDR3: TGTGCCAGCAGTTACTCCTCATTGGGGACTTCCGGGTCCTACGAGCGGTACTTC.